Listed here are 5 T cell receptor beta chains from one sample, sequenced in a study of blood T cell repertoires in COVID-19. Clones were sequenced by immunoSEQ multiplex PCR, and TCRdb holds only the in-frame ones, with some missing. There are some 140,000 clones in the sample; about 85% occur only once, and 0.63% lies in the top ten. The sequencing input was peripheral blood. The receptors originated from a man in his sixties with COVID-19, enrolled during active disease.

The chain has TRBV7-8 and TRBJ1-2; TRBD1 aligns across 9 bases. Looked up from germline, CDR1 is SGHVS and CDR2 is FQNEAQ. Unmatched junction bases numbered 2, after V lost 5 bases and J lost 7 bases. CDR3 length: 12 residues. CDR3 sequence reads: CASSVDRGGYTF. The CDR3 DNA reads TGTGCCAGCAGCGTGGACAGGGGTGGCTACACCTTC.

This clone came up once. V is TRBV18 and J is TRBJ2-1; perhaps TRBD1 as D (5 bases). V gave up 2 bases and J gave up 0 bases, with 11 bases separating them. Germline V gene lookup returns CDR1 KGHSH and CDR2 LQKENI. The CDR3 sequence is 16 residues long. Written as DNA, the CDR3 is TGTGCCAGCTCACCAGGACACTGGAGCTCCTACAATGAGCAGTTCTTC. This codes for CASSPGHWSSYNEQFF.

This clone has just a few counts. The chain recombines TRBV6-4 with TRBJ2-4, with 8 bases that match TRBD1. With 3 bases clipped from V and 5 bases from J, the junction kept 3 bases outside the gene matches. CDR1 and CDR2 (germline): MRHNA, SNTAGT. This CDR3 region has 14 residues. CDR3 in amino acids: CASSETGDENIQYF. As DNA, the CDR3 is TGTGCCAGCAGTGAGACAGGGGACGAAAACATTCAGTACTTC.

The J gene is TRBJ2-1, the V gene TRBV9; 8 bases are a match to TRBD1. Germline V gene sequence: CDR1 SGDLS, CDR2 YYNGEE. V gave up 4 bases and J gave up 0 bases; unmatched junction bases: 3. The CDR3 loop spans 15 amino acids. CDR3 DNA: TGTGCCAGCAGCACAACAGGGGGCTCCTACAATGAGCAGTTCTTC. Translated: CASSTTGGSYNEQFF.

J is TRBJ2-2 and V is TRBV7-8, with D tentatively TRBD1 (5 bases). The ends were cut back, 1 base at V and 5 bases at J, with 14 bases in the middle. The CDR3 spans 16 residues. Germline V gene sequence: CDR1 SGHVS, CDR2 FQNEAQ. CDR3 amino acids: CASSLVGRAVTGELFF. The DNA of the CDR3 is TGTGCCAGCAGCTTAGTAGGCAGGGCCGTTACCGGGGAGCTGTTTTTT.